This record looks at one T cell receptor beta chain sequence and its context. Looked up from germline, CDR1 is SGDLS and CDR2 is YYNGEE. This CDR3 has 13 residues. Germline trimming cut 4 bases from V and 6 bases from J; bases unmatched to any gene: 5. The sample is drawn from a study of cytomegalovirus exposure and HLA in healthy donors. In the PCR, 60 Vbeta and 13 Jbeta primers were used. Authors' data handling: Later work found 80 million or so unique TCR beta chains, with about 10 million shared. The data were produced by immunoSEQ multiplex PCR, yet TCRdb's version contains in-frame clones alone and is incomplete. The DNA gave D and trimming, while V, J and clone size come from that table. The sample has 150,000 to 200,000 clones; roughly 67% are singletons. Unrecorded immune exposure was likely among donors, who were nominally healthy when sampled.

Sequenced: PBMCs. This rearrangement joins TRBV9 to TRBJ2-7, with 9 bases aligning to TRBD2. The source is a woman aged 18-35 years in good health and CMV-seropositive. The CDR3 loop reads CASSPSGGLEQYF. The CDR3 DNA follows: TGTGCCAGCAGCCCAAGCGGGGGGCTCGAGCAGTACTTC.